This T cell receptor (beta chain) was identified in a study of T cell repertoires in cytomegalovirus infection. Study-level information: Carrying CMV and the relevant HLA type showed in public TCR beta signatures. The study, taken as a whole, reports: CMV carriers having the relevant HLA were flagged by cumulative public TCR beta family frequency. Ex vivo responses were dominated by HLA-C-restricted CMV-specific TCR beta clonotypes.

Via MiXCR, TCRdb re-called the reads, giving one row per CDR3 protein. The sample carries roughly 310,000 distinct CDR3 sequences, about 27% recorded once. A note on this clonotype: Its antigen is as yet unknown.

The material was cultured PBMCs, obtained from culture after CMV antigen stimulation. This sequence originates from a human donor in good health (CMV status not recorded). Some clones in this sample may be carry-over from other donors' samples.

The CDR3 spells CSVGAPENTEAFF. The CDR3 DNA reads as TGCAGCGTTGGGGCGCCAGAGAACACTGAAGCTTTCTTT. The rearrangement joins TRBV29-1 to TRBJ1-1, with unresolved D. The CDR3 totals 13 residues. Trimming removed 4 bases from V and 1 base from J, with 10 bases in between. Germline values: CDR1 SQVTM, CDR2 ANQGSEA.